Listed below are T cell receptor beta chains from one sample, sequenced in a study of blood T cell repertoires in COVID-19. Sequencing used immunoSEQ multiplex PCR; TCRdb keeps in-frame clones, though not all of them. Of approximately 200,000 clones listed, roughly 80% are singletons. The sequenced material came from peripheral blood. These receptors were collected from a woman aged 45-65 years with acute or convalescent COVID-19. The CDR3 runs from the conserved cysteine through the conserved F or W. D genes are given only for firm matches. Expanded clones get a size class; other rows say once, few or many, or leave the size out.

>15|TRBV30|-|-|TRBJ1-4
CAWSVTRVGREKLFF
TGTGCCTGGAGTGTAACCAGGGTTGGTAGAGAAAAACTGTTTTTT
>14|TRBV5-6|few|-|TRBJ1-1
CASSRWATVAEAFF
TGTGCCAGCAGCCGGTGGGCCACCGTTGCTGAAGCTTTCTTT
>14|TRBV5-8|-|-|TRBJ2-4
CASSLGRGPNIQYF
TGTGCCAGCAGCTTGGGCAGGGGCCCAAACATTCAGTACTTC
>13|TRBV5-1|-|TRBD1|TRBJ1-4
CASQTGNNEKLFF
TGCGCCAGCCAGACAGGGAATAATGAAAAACTGTTTTTT
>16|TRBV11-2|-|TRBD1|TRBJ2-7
CASSLVGTGRVYEQYF
TGTGCCAGCAGCTTAGTCGGGACAGGACGGGTGTACGAGCAGTACTTC
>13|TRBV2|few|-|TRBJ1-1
CASRKRAFTEAFF
TGTGCCAGCAGGAAGAGGGCTTTCACTGAAGCTTTCTTT
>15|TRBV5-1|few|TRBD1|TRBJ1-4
CASSLTGTGREKLFF
TGCGCCAGCAGCTTGACCGGGACAGGGCGTGAAAAACTGTTTTTT
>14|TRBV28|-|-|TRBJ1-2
CASSPPSQGGGYTF
TGTGCCAGCAGCCCCCCCTCACAGGGTGGTGGCTACACCTTC
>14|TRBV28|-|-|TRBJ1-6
CASRNLRATSPLHF
TGTGCCAGCAGAAATCTCAGGGCGACTTCACCCCTCCACTTT
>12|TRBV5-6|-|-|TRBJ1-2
CASSPGAAGYTF
TGTGCCAGCAGCCCGGGAGCCGCTGGCTACACCTTC
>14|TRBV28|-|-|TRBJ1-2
CASSAADSLYGYTF
TGTGCCAGCAGTGCCGCGGACAGCCTCTATGGCTACACCTTC
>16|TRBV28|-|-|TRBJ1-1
CASKTRGALLYTEAFF
TGTGCCAGCAAAACTCGCGGGGCGCTGTTATACACTGAAGCTTTCTTT